The 29 T cell receptor beta chains below all came from one sample that was sequenced in a study of cytomegalovirus exposure and HLA in healthy donors. In the PCR, 60 Vbeta and 13 Jbeta primers were used. Sequencing was performed with immunoSEQ multiplex PCR; in TCRdb, only in-frame clones are kept and a portion is missing. The data hold under 110,000 clones, with about 80% observed a single time. The sequenced sample was PBMCs. Source of these receptors: a man in his forties in good health and CMV-seronegative.

The rearrangement joins TRBV15 to TRBJ1-5, with D uncertain. Germline CDR1 is LNHNV and CDR2 is YYDKDF (reference sequence). V was pared by 0 bases and J by 9 bases, with 9 bases between. The CDR3 is made up of 13 amino acids. The CDR3 loop is CATSRDDRGPQHF. CDR3 DNA: TGTGCCACCAGCAGAGATGACCGGGGGCCCCAGCATTTT.

The CDR3 DNA sequence: TGTGCCATCAGGGAAACTAGCGGGGGGTTTGGGGCCAACGTCCTGACTTTC. Translated, it gives CAIRETSGGFGANVLTF. V is TRBV10-3 and J is TRBJ2-6, with TRBD2 matching over 12 bases. Germline trimming cut 6 bases from V and 3 bases from J; bases unmatched to any gene: 6. Germline V gene data show CDR1 as ENHRY and CDR2 as SYGVKD. This CDR3 spans 17 amino acids.

This chain joins TRBV9 and TRBJ1-1; the D gene is possibly TRBD1 (5 bases). V lost 6 bases to trimming and J lost 1 base, with 7 bases between them. The germline CDR1 and CDR2 sequences are SGDLS and YYNGEE. The CDR3 consists of 12 residues. In DNA, the CDR3 is TGTGCCAGCAAAGGACAGAACACTGAAGCTTTCTTT. Residues: CASKGQNTEAFF.

V gene TRBV6-5 combines with J gene TRBJ1-6; D ambiguous. Trimming took 0 bases from V and 5 from J, leaving 11 bases between them. Germline V CDR1 and CDR2: MNHEY, SVGAGI. This CDR3 comprises 16 residues. The CDR3 nucleotides are TGTGCCAGCAGTTACTCCCGACGGGGAAATAATTCACCCCTCCACTTT. It encodes CASSYSRRGNNSPLHF.

This clone was seen only once. The gene calls are TRBV10-3 and TRBJ2-5; 8 positions match TRBD1. The closer fit of TRBJ2-7 to the DNA end suggests the J call may be wrong. The CDR3 spans 17 residues. The V gene's germline CDR1 is ENHRY and CDR2 SYGVKD. Here the CDR3 DNA reads TGTGCCATCAGTGAGTCTGGGATCGGGACAGGCTCCTACGAGCAGTACTTC. Translating gives CAISESGIGTGSYEQYF.

The chain joins TRBV7-5 to TRBJ2-7; the table's D call of TRBD1 was not tested on the DNA. TRBV7-5 is termed a pseudogene. The CDR3 sequence is 16 residues long. The CDR3 is CVRSQTGQLDPSEQYF. The CDR3 DNA follows: TGTGTCAGAAGCCAGACAGGTCAGCTAGACCCATCGGAGCAGTACTTC.

The table lists this clone with a few counts. V usage is TRBV6-4 and J usage is TRBJ2-1, with D tentatively TRBD1 (5 bases). The V end was cut by 2 bases, the J end by 10 bases, with 15 bases between. Germline V gives CDR1 MRHNA, CDR2 SNTAGT. The CDR3 is 14 amino acids. CDR3: CASSDPNRLGEQFF. Written as DNA, the CDR3 is TGTGCCAGCAGTGACCCTAACAGGCTTGGGGAGCAGTTCTTC.

The sample holds a few counts of this clone. V usage is TRBV4-1 and J usage is TRBJ2-3, with D possibly matching TRBD1 (5 bases). This CDR3 region has 14 residues. In germline, CDR1 is MGHRA, CDR2 YSYEKL. V was shortened by 2 bases and J by 4 bases, with 10 bases between the two germline ends. The DNA for the CDR3 is TGCGCCAGCAGCCAACTCAGGGTCTCAGATACGCAGTATTTT. Its translation is CASSQLRVSDTQYF.

The rearrangement uses TRBV9 and TRBJ2-3; 9 nucleotides match TRBD2. The germline V gene has CDR1 SGDLS and CDR2 YYNGEE. V was pared by 1 base and J by 0 bases, with 3 bases of the junction left unmatched. CDR3 length equals 16 residues. CDR3 residues: CASSVSGGYSTDTQYF. The DNA of the CDR3 is TGTGCCAGCAGCGTAAGCGGGGGGTACAGCACAGATACGCAGTATTTT. The variable domain in full, with the rest retrieved from reference TRBV9 and TRBJ2-3, is DSGVTQTPKHLITATGQRVTLRCSPRSGDLSVYWYQQSLDQGLQFLIQYYNGEERAKGNILERFSAQQFPDLHSELNLSSLELGDSALYFCASSVSGGYSTDTQYFGPGTRLTVL.

The chain combines TRBV12-5 with TRBJ2-5, with TRBD1 identical over 11 bases. The CDR3 is made up of 15 amino acids. V dropped 4 bases and J dropped 2; count of bases not matched to a gene: 3. From germline, CDR1 is LGHNT and CDR2 FRNRAP. This CDR3 reads CASGSGTGGQETQYF. DNA for the CDR3: TGTGCTAGTGGTTCCGGGACAGGGGGACAAGAGACCCAGTACTTC. Based on the CDR3 plus reference TRBV12-5 and TRBJ2-5, the full variable domain is DARVTQTPRHKVTEMGQEVTMRCQPILGHNTVFWYRQTMMQGLELLAYFRNRAPLDDSGMPKDRFSAEMPDATLATLKIQPSEPRDSAVYFCASGSGTGGQETQYFGPGTRLLVL.

The chain employs TRBV5-4 and TRBJ1-1, with TRBD1 matching over 8 bases. Germline CDR1 SGHNT, CDR2 YYREEE (reference sequence). Trimming took 2 bases from V and 0 from J; bases not matched to a gene: 3. CDR3 length: 15 residues. This chain's CDR3 is CASSLDRGMNTEAFF. CDR3 DNA: TGTGCCAGCAGCTTAGACAGGGGCATGAACACTGAAGCTTTCTTT.

Only one count was recorded for this clone. The chain joins TRBV29-1 to TRBJ2-2, with a weak D call TRBD1 (6 bases). V dropped 0 bases and J dropped 4 bases, with 12 bases sitting between them. Per the germline V gene, CDR1 is SQVTM and CDR2 is ANQGSEA. The CDR3 sequence is 15 residues long. The chain's CDR3 is CSVEEEQGITGELFF. CDR3 bases: TGCAGCGTTGAAGAGGAGCAGGGGATCACCGGGGAGCTGTTTTTT.

This clone was seen only a few times. The genes are TRBV7-2 and TRBJ1-2; 7 bases are a match to TRBD1. Looked up from germline, CDR1 is SGHTA and CDR2 is FQGNSA. V trimming: 3 bases; J trimming: 2 bases; junction bases outside the gene matches: 9. This CDR3 spans 16 amino acids. CDR3 region: CASSFRQGLTNYGYTF. DNA for the CDR3: TGTGCCAGCAGCTTCAGACAGGGCCTTACCAACTATGGCTACACCTTC.

The CDR3 here is CASSLVLTDTQYF. For the CDR3, the DNA is TGTGCCAGCAGCTTAGTTCTGACAGATACGCAGTATTTT. The V call is TRBV7-9, the J call TRBJ2-3, with unresolved D. Germline-derived CDR1 and CDR2 are SEHNR and FQNEAQ (reference sequence). V lost 1 base to trimming and J lost 3 bases, with 5 bases between them. The CDR3 runs to 13 residues.

The chain couples TRBV18 to TRBJ1-1; 7 bases align to TRBD1. This CDR3 has 15 residues. CDR1 KGHSH and CDR2 LQKENI come from the germline V gene. The V and J ends lost 3 bases and 0 bases, in that order; junction bases with no gene match: 4. In nucleotides, the CDR3 is TGTGCCAGCTCACCCAGGGGGGTCATGAACACTGAAGCTTTCTTT. This codes for CASSPRGVMNTEAFF.

V and J are TRBV19 and TRBJ1-3; D gene uncertain. From germline, CDR1 is LNHDA and CDR2 SQIVND (reference sequence). The germline V and J ends were trimmed by 7 bases and 4 bases, with 8 bases remaining between them. The CDR3 is 12 residues long. CDR3 in amino acids: CASKPTGNTIYF. DNA for the CDR3: TGTGCCAGTAAGCCTACGGGAAACACCATATATTTT.

This clone was detected only a few times. The rearrangement joins TRBV7-2 to TRBJ2-5; D remains ambiguous. There are 14 residues in the CDR3. The V end lost 2 bases, the J end lost 1 base, and 8 bases lay between the germline ends. Germline lookup yields CDR1 SGHTA and CDR2 FQGNSA. The chain's CDR3 is CASSLTNTQETQYF. The CDR3, as DNA: TGTGCCAGCAGCTTAACAAACACCCAAGAGACCCAGTACTTC.

This chain's CDR3 is CASSYQNRVSGNTIYF. CDR3 in DNA: TGTGCCAGCAGTTACCAAAACCGGGTATCTGGAAACACCATATATTTT. The chain combines TRBV6-5 with TRBJ1-3; no firm D call. CDR3 length equals 16 residues. CDR1 is MNHEY and CDR2 is SVGAGI in the germline V gene. V was shortened by 2 bases and J by 1 base, with 12 bases between the two germline ends.

CDR3 nucleotide sequence: TGTGCCAGCAGTTTATGGGACAGGGGAGGTGGCTACACCTTC. Translating it yields CASSLWDRGGGYTF. V and J are TRBV27 and TRBJ1-2; 10 nucleotides align to TRBD1. Unmatched junction bases numbered 3, after V lost 1 base and J lost 7 bases. There are 14 residues in the CDR3. Germline V CDR1 and CDR2: MNHEY, SMNVEV (reference sequence).

This CDR3 is CASSKTGALGNTIYF. The CDR3 coding sequence is TGTGCCAGCAGCAAAACAGGCGCTCTGGGAAACACCATATATTTT. The rearrangement links TRBV5-8 to TRBJ1-3, with a weak D call TRBD1 (5 bases). CDR3 length: 15 residues. Trimming shortened V by 4 bases and J by 4 bases, and 15 bases separated the two germline ends. In germline, CDR1 is SGHTS, CDR2 YDEGEE.

The rearrangement joins TRBV9 to TRBJ2-1, with 13 nucleotides matching TRBD2. Trimming at V came to 4 bases and at J to 7 bases, leaving 5 bases not matched to a gene. The CDR3 is made up of 15 amino acids. CDR1 and CDR2 from the germline V gene are SGDLS and YYNGEE. The CDR3 nucleotides are TGTGCCAGCAGCTCAACTAGCGGGGGGGCGAATGAGCAGTTCTTC. It translates to CASSSTSGGANEQFF.

This clone was seen more than once but under ten times. The chain has TRBV10-3 and TRBJ2-2; perhaps TRBD2 as D (6 bases). CDR3 length: 16 residues. Trimming left V 4 bases short and J 4 bases short, with 16 bases between. Germline CDR1 is ENHRY and CDR2 is SYGVKD. Here the CDR3 DNA reads TGTGCCATCAGTGGGGAGGACCATGGCCCCACCGGGGAGCTGTTTTTT. This encodes CAISGEDHGPTGELFF.

The CDR3 protein is CASSPGFRGGANTEAFF. CDR3 sequence (DNA): TGTGCCAGCAGCCCGGGTTTTCGGGGAGGAGCGAACACTGAAGCTTTCTTT. The chain uses TRBV7-9 and TRBJ1-1, with unresolved D. Per germline, CDR1 SEHNR and CDR2 FQNEAQ (reference sequence). V was trimmed by 5 bases and J by 1 base, leaving 20 bases between them. This CDR3 region has 17 residues.

This clone has only one observation. The rearrangement links TRBV2 to TRBJ1-2, with D possibly matching TRBD1 (6 bases). The V gene's germline CDR1 is SNHLY and CDR2 FYNNEI. This CDR3 comprises 13 residues. V gave up 4 bases and J gave up 7 bases, with 13 bases separating them. Here the CDR3 DNA reads TGTGCCAGCAGTGGGACAGATGTTAGTGGCTACACCTTC. It codes for CASSGTDVSGYTF.

The chain is built from TRBV28 and TRBJ1-2, with a possible D match to TRBD1 (5 bases). With 6 bases removed from V and 1 base from J, the gap between germline ends came to 9 bases. The CDR3 runs to 13 residues. CDR1 and CDR2 (germline): MDHEN, SYDVKM. The CDR3 DNA reads as TGTGCCAGCAGAATCGACAGTAACTATGGCTACACCTTC. This gives the protein CASRIDSNYGYTF.

This sequence joins TRBV5-4 and TRBJ1-6; TRBD1 might be the D (6 bases). Per the germline V gene, CDR1 is SGHNT and CDR2 is YYREEE (reference sequence). Trimming shortened V by 8 bases and J by 3 bases, and 15 bases separated the two germline ends. The CDR3 length is 15 residues. CDR3 sequence (DNA): TGTGCCAGGAACAGGGACATAGGCTATAATTCACCCCTCCACTTT. Amino acid sequence: CARNRDIGYNSPLHF.

This clone occurred a few times. The chain employs TRBV2 and TRBJ2-7; D perhaps matches TRBD2 (5 bases). This CDR3 is built from 13 residues. The V and J ends lost 7 bases and 3 bases respectively, with 13 bases between them. In germline, CDR1 is SNHLY, CDR2 FYNNEI. CDR3 nucleotide sequence: TGTGCCAGCAAGGCGGAGGTCTTCTACGAGCAGTACTTC. This sequence encodes CASKAEVFYEQYF.

The chain links TRBV6-5 to TRBJ2-3; TRBD2 agrees at 8 bases. Trimming at V came to 2 bases and at J to 6 bases, leaving 4 bases not matched to a gene. This CDR3 region has 14 residues. Germline CDR1 is MNHEY and CDR2 is SVGAGI. The CDR3 coding sequence is TGTGCCAGCAGTTACCGGGAGGGCGGTGATACGCAGTATTTT. This gives the protein CASSYREGGDTQYF.

This chain links TRBV28 with TRBJ1-1; D is possibly TRBD1 (5 bases). The germline gives CDR1 MDHEN, CDR2 SYDVKM. The CDR3 consists of 16 residues. Trimming shortened V by 2 bases and J by 7 bases, and 20 bases separated the two germline ends. CDR3 nucleotide sequence: TGTGCCAGCAGTTTAGGGGGGGGAGGGTCGTGGGGTGAAGCTTTCTTT. Encoded protein: CASSLGGGGSWGEAFF.